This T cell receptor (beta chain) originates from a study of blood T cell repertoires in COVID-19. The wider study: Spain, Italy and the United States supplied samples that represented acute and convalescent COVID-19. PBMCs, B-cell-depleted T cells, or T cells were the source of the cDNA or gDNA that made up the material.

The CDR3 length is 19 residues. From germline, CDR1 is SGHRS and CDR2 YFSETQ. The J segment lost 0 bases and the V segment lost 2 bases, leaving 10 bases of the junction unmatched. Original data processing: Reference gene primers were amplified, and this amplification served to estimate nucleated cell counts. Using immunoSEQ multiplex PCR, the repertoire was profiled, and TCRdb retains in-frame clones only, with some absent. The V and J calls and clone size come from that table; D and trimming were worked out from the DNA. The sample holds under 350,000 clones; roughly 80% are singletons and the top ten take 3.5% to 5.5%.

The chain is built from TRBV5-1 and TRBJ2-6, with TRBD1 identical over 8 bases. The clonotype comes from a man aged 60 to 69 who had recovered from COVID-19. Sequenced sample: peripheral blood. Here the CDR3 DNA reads TGCGCCAGCAGCTTATATCCGAGACAGGGGAGCTCTGGGGCCAACGTCCTGACTTTC. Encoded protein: CASSLYPRQGSSGANVLTF.